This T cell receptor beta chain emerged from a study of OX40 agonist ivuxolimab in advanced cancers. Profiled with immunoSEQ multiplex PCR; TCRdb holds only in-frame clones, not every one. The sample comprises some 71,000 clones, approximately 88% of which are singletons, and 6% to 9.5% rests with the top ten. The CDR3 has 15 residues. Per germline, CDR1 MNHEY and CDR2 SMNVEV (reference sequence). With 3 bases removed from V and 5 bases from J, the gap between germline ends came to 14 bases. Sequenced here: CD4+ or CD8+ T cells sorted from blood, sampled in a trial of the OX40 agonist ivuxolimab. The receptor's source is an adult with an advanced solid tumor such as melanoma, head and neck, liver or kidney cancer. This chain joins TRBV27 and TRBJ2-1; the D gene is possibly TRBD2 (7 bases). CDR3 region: CASSFEGGSNNEQFF. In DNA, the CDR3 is TGTGCCAGCAGTTTCGAGGGGGGGTCCAACAATGAGCAGTTCTTC.